This T cell receptor beta chain derives from a study of T cell responses to AZD1222 COVID-19 vaccine. TCRdb keeps only in-frame clones here, not all; method: immunoSEQ multiplex PCR. The sample yields around 97,000 clones, less than 95% seen once. The germline V gene encodes CDR1 LNHDA and CDR2 SQIVND (reference sequence). The CDR3 is made up of 14 amino acids. Trimming cost V 3 bases and J 6 bases, with 11 bases left between them. The sequence came from an adult in good health. J is TRBJ2-2 and V is TRBV19; D perhaps matches TRBD2 (6 bases). Sample: peripheral blood, taken on day 0 of AZD1222 vaccination. The DNA for the CDR3 is TGTGCCAGTAGTATGGGTGGGGGGTCCGGGGAGCTGTTTTTT. It is translated as CASSMGGGSGELFF. The full variable domain, its missing parts supplied by reference TRBV19 and TRBJ2-2, is DGGITQSPKYLFRKEGQNVTLSCEQNLNHDAMYWYRQDPGQGLRLIYYSQIVNDFQKGDIAEGYSVSREKKESFPLTVTSAQKNPTAFYLCASSMGGGSGELFFGEGSRLTVL.